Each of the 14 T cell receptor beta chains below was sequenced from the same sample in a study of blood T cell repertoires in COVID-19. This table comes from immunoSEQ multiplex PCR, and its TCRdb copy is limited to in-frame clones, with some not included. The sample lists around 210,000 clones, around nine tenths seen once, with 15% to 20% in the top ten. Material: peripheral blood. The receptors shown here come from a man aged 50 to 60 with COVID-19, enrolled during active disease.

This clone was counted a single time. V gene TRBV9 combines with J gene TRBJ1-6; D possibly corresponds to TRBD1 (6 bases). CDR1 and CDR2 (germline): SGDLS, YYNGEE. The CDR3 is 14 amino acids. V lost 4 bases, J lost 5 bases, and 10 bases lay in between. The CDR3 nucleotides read TGTGCCAGCAGCCTGGGGGCCAATAATTCACCCCTCCACTTT. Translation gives CASSLGANNSPLHF.

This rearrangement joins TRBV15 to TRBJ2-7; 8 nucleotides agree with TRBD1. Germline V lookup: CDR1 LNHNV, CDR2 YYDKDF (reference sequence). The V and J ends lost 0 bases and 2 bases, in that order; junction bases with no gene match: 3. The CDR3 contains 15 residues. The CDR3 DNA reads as TGTGCCACCAGCAGAGATCAGGGGGCCACCTACGAGCAGTACTTC. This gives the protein CATSRDQGATYEQYF.

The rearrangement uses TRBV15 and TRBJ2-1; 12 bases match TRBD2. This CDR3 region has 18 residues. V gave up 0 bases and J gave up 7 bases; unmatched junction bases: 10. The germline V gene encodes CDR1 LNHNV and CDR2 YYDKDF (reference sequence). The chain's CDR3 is CATSRDLGLAGGLNEQFF. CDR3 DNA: TGTGCCACCAGCAGAGATCTGGGCCTAGCGGGGGGGCTGAATGAGCAGTTCTTC.

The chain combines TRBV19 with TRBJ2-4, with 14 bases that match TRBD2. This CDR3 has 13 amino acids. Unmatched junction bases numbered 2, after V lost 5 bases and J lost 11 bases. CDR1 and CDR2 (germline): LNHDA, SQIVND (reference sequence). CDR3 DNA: TGTGCCAGTAGTCCGGGACTAGCGGGGGTTCAGTACTTC. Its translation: CASSPGLAGVQYF.

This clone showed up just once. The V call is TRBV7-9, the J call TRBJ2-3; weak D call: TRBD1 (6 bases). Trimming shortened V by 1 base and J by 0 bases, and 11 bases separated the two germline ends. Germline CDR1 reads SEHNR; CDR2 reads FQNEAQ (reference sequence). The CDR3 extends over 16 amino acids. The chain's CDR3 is CASSLVGAVSTDTQYF. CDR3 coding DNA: TGTGCCAGCAGCTTAGTGGGGGCGGTGAGCACAGATACGCAGTATTTT.

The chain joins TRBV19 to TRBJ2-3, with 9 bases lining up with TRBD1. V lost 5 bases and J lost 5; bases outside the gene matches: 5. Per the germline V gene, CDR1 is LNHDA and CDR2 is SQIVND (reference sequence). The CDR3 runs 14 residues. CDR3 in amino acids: CASSPDRGRDTQYF. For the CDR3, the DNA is TGTGCCAGTAGTCCGGACAGGGGAAGAGATACGCAGTATTTT. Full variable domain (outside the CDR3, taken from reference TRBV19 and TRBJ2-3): DGGITQSPKYLFRKEGQNVTLSCEQNLNHDAMYWYRQDPGQGLRLIYYSQIVNDFQKGDIAEGYSVSREKKESFPLTVTSAQKNPTAFYLCASSPDRGRDTQYFGPGTRLTVL.

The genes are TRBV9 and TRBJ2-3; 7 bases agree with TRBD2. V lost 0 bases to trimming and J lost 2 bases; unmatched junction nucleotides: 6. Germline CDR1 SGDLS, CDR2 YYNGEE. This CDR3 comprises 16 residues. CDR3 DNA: TGTGCCAGCAGCGTAGGGGCTAGCGGAAACACAGATACGCAGTATTTT. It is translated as CASSVGASGNTDTQYF.

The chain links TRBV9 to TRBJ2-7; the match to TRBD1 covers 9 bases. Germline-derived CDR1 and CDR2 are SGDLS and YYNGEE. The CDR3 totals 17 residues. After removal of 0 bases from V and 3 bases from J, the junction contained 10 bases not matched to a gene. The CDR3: CASSVGVSGQGNYEQYF. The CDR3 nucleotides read TGTGCCAGCAGCGTAGGGGTGTCGGGACAGGGAAACTACGAGCAGTACTTC.

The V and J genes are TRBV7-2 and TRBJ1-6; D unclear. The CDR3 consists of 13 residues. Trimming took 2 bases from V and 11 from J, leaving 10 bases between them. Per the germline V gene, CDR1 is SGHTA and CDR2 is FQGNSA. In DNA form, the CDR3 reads TGTGCCAGCAGCTTACGGGGTTCGGCACCCCTCCACTTT. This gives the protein CASSLRGSAPLHF.

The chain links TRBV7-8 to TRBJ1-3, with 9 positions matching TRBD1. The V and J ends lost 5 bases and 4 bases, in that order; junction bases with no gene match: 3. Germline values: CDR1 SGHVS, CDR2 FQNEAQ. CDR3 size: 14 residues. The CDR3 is CASSVQGAGNTIYF. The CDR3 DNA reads TGTGCCAGCAGCGTACAGGGGGCCGGAAACACCATATATTTT.

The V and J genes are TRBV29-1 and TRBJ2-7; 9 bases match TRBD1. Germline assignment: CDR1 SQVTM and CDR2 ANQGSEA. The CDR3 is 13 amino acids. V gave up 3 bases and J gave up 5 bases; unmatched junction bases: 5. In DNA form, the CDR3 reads TGCAGCGTTGAGTCAACAGGGGGCAACGAGCAGTACTTC. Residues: CSVESTGGNEQYF.

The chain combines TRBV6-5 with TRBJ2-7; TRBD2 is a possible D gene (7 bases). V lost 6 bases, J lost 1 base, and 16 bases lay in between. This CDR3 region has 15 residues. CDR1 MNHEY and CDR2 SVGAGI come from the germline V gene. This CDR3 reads CASSRSGGESYEQYF. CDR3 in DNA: TGTGCCAGCAGCAGGTCGGGGGGCGAGTCCTACGAGCAGTACTTC.

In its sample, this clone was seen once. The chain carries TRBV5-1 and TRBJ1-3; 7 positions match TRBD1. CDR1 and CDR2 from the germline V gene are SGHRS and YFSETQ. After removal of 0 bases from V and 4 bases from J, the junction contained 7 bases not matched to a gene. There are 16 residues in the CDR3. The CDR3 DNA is TGCGCCAGCAGCTTGGGACAGGGAAGAGGAGGAAACACCATATATTTT. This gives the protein CASSLGQGRGGNTIYF.

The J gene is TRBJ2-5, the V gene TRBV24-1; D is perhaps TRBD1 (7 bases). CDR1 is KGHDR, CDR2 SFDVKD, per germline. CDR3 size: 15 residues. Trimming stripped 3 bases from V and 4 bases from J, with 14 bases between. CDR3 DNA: TGTGCCACCAGTGATGACTCAGGGGGGCTAGAGACCCAGTACTTC. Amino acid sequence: CATSDDSGGLETQYF.